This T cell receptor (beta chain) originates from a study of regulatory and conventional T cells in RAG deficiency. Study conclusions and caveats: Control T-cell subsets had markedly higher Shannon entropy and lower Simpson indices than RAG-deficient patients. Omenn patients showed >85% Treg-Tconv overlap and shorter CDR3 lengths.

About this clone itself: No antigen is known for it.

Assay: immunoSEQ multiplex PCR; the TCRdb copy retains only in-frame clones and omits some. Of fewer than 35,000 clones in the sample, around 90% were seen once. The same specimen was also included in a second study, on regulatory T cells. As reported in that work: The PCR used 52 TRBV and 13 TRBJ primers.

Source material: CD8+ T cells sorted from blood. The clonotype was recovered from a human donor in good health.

The CDR3 bases are TGTGCCTCCTTGTCGGGACAGGGGGCGAGTGGTGAAAAACTGTTTTTT. Translation gives CASLSGQGASGEKLFF. The chain joins TRBV7-9 to TRBJ1-4; 12 nucleotides align to TRBD1. J lost 7 bases, V lost 11 bases, and 14 bases had no gene match. This CDR3 spans 16 amino acids. From germline, CDR1 is SEHNR and CDR2 FQNEAQ (reference sequence).